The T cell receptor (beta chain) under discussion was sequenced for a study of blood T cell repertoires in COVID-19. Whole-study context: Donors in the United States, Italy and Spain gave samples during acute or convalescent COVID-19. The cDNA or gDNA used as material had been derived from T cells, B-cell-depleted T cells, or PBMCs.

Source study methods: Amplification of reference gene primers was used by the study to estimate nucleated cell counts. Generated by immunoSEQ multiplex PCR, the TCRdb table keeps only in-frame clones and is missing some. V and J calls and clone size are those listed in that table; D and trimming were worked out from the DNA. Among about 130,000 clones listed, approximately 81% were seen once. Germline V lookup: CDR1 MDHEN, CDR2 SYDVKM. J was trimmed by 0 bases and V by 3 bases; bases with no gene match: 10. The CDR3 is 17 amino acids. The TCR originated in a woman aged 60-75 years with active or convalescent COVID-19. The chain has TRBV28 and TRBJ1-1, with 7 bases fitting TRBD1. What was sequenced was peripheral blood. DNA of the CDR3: TGTGCCAGCAGTTTCGACAGGGAGAGCGGCATGAACACTGAAGCTTTCTTT. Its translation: CASSFDRESGMNTEAFF.